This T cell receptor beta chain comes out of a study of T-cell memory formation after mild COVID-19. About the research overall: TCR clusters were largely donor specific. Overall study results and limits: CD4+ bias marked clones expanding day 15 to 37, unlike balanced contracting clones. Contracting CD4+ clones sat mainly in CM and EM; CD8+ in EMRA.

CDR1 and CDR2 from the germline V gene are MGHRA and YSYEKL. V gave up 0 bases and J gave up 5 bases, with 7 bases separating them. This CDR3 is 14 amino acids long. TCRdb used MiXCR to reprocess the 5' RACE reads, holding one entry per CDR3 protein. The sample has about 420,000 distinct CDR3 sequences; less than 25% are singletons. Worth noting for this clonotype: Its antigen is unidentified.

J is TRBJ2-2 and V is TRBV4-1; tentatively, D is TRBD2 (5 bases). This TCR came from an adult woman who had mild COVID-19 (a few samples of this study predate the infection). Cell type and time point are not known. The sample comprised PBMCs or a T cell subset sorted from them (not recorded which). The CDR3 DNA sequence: TGCGCCAGCAGCCAAGACCCGGGGACCGGGGAGCTGTTTTTT. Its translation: CASSQDPGTGELFF.